Presented here are 18 T cell receptor beta chains from one specimen sequenced in a study of control samples from healthy donors and cancer patients. The data were produced by immunoSEQ multiplex PCR, yet TCRdb's version contains in-frame clones alone and is incomplete. The data contain about 140,000 clones, over 85% of them seen just once; the ten biggest clones take up 11%. Source material: blood. All receptors come from a young man in good health.

The chain carries TRBV4-2 and TRBJ1-2, with D uncertain. Trimming left V 1 base short and J 3 bases short, with 12 bases between. CDR1 LGHNA and CDR2 YNFKEQ come from the germline V gene. The CDR3 covers 15 residues. The CDR3 region has the DNA TGTGCCAGCAGCCAAGTTACTGGGTCGGACTATGGCTACACCTTC. Its translation is CASSQVTGSDYGYTF.

The V call is TRBV19, the J call TRBJ1-2; D remains unclear. Germline V gene data show CDR1 as LNHDA and CDR2 as SQIVND (reference sequence). Trimming removed 7 bases from V and 5 bases from J, with 17 bases in between. The CDR3 runs 14 residues. CDR3 nucleotide sequence: TGTGCCAGTACCCCGTCGCGGGCCCTTTATGGCTACACCTTC. This codes for CASTPSRALYGYTF. Full variable domain (missing parts from reference TRBV19 and TRBJ1-2): DGGITQSPKYLFRKEGQNVTLSCEQNLNHDAMYWYRQDPGQGLRLIYYSQIVNDFQKGDIAEGYSVSREKKESFPLTVTSAQKNPTAFYLCASTPSRALYGYTFGSGTRLTVV.

The CDR3 is CASSVTGTGTGELFF. In DNA, the CDR3 is TGTGCCAGCAGCGTAACAGGGACAGGGACCGGGGAGCTGTTTTTT. The V gene is TRBV7-9, the J gene TRBJ2-2; 9 nucleotides agree with TRBD1. The CDR3 has 15 residues. CDR1 is SEHNR and CDR2 is FQNEAQ in the germline V gene (reference sequence). With 5 bases clipped from V and 5 bases from J, the junction kept 6 bases outside the gene matches.

The chain joins TRBV19 to TRBJ1-6; D not certain. The CDR3 covers 14 residues. Trimming removed 7 bases at V and 7 bases at J, with 14 bases between. The germline gives CDR1 LNHDA, CDR2 SQIVND (reference sequence). Written as DNA, the CDR3 is TGTGCCAGTAACGATTACCGGCCAAATTCACCCCTCCACTTT. Encoded protein: CASNDYRPNSPLHF.

This clone was observed once. J is TRBJ2-1 and V is TRBV28; weak D call: TRBD2 (6 bases). Trimming took 7 bases from V and 7 from J, leaving 11 bases between them. CDR1 MDHEN and CDR2 SYDVKM come from the germline V gene. The CDR3 runs to 12 residues. This CDR3 is CASTGGGNEQFF. For the CDR3, the DNA is TGTGCCAGCACCGGGGGAGGAAATGAGCAGTTCTTC. The full variable domain, completed using reference TRBV28 and TRBJ2-1, is DVKVTQSSRYLVKRTGEKVFLECVQDMDHENMFWYRQDPGLGLRLIYFSYDVKMKEKGDIPEGYSVSREKKERFSLILESASTNQTSMYLCASTGGGNEQFFGPGTRLTVL.

The chain links TRBV28 to TRBJ1-5; tentatively, D is TRBD1 (5 bases). CDR1 and CDR2 (germline): MDHEN, SYDVKM. The CDR3 sequence is 16 residues long. V was trimmed by 2 bases and J by 0 bases, leaving 11 bases between them. The CDR3 here is CASSLLTGDSNQPQHF. CDR3 bases: TGTGCCAGCAGTTTACTTACAGGAGATAGCAATCAGCCCCAGCATTTT.

The rearrangement uses TRBV24-1 and TRBJ2-1; 8 nucleotides line up with TRBD2. CDR3 length: 16 residues. The germline V gene has CDR1 KGHDR and CDR2 SFDVKD. Trimming removed 4 bases from V and 4 bases from J; junction bases left unmatched: 8. The DNA of the CDR3 is TGTGCCACCAGTGACTCCACTAGCGGAGCTTACAATGAGCAGTTCTTC. This encodes CATSDSTSGAYNEQFF.

This chain links TRBV18 with TRBJ1-2, with D possibly matching TRBD1 (5 bases). The CDR3 has 13 amino acids. V lost 2 bases, J lost 3 bases, and 7 bases lay in between. Germline CDR1 reads KGHSH; CDR2 reads LQKENI. The CDR3: CASSPRGDYGYTF. CDR3 in DNA: TGTGCCAGCTCACCAAGGGGTGACTATGGCTACACCTTC.

The rearrangement links TRBV15 to TRBJ1-5, with D unresolved. V lost 2 bases and J 3 bases, leaving 11 bases between the germline ends. The CDR3 length is 15 residues. CDR1 and CDR2 (germline): LNHNV, YYDKDF (reference sequence). CDR3 sequence reads: CATSRSGPNNQPQHF. The DNA for the CDR3 is TGTGCCACCAGCAGATCAGGACCGAACAATCAGCCCCAGCATTTT.

The chain combines TRBV5-4 with TRBJ2-1; D is possibly TRBD1 (6 bases). Germline V gene data show CDR1 as SGHNT and CDR2 as YYREEE (reference sequence). Between the trimmed V and J ends, which lost 2 bases and 4 bases, there was a span of 13 bases. This CDR3 contains 15 residues. The CDR3 nucleotides read TGTGCCAGCAGCTTCACAGCGCAGGGGTACAATGAGCAGTTCTTC. Amino acid sequence: CASSFTAQGYNEQFF.

This clone was found once. This chain uses TRBV2 with TRBJ2-2, with D uncertain. Germline V CDR1 and CDR2: SNHLY, FYNNEI. The CDR3 contains 12 residues. V shed 7 bases and J shed 5 bases, with 8 bases lying between them. CDR3 amino acids: CASTISTGELFF. The CDR3 DNA follows: TGTGCCAGCACCATCTCGACCGGGGAGCTGTTTTTT.

This clone showed up just once. CDR3 region: CASSESSGRNEQFF. The CDR3 bases are TGTGCCAGCAGTGAGAGTAGCGGGAGGAATGAGCAGTTCTTC. V is TRBV2 and J is TRBJ2-1; TRBD2 matches at 10 bases. V trimming: 3 bases; J trimming: 7 bases; junction bases outside the gene matches: 3. Germline lookup yields CDR1 SNHLY and CDR2 FYNNEI. CDR3 length: 14 residues.

The chain recombines TRBV11-2 with TRBJ1-2; 7 bases are shared with TRBD1. Germline CDR1 reads SGHAT; CDR2 reads FQNNGV. The CDR3 runs to 14 residues. With 5 bases clipped from V and 4 bases from J, the junction kept 7 bases outside the gene matches. CDR3 sequence: CASSVIQGTYGYTF. In DNA form, the CDR3 reads TGTGCCAGCAGCGTAATACAGGGGACCTATGGCTACACCTTC.

This CDR3 is CASRLGGHAYNEQFF. The DNA for the CDR3 is TGTGCCAGCAGGCTGGGGGGTCACGCCTACAATGAGCAGTTCTTC. The gene calls are TRBV5-4 and TRBJ2-1; weak D call: TRBD2 (6 bases). This CDR3 region has 15 residues. The V end lost 5 bases, the J end lost 2 bases, and 14 bases lay between the germline ends. Germline V gives CDR1 SGHNT, CDR2 YYREEE (reference sequence).

V gene TRBV29-1 combines with J gene TRBJ1-4; unclear D gene. The length of the CDR3 is 16 residues. Per germline, CDR1 SQVTM and CDR2 ANQGSEA. Trimming cost V 6 bases and J 0 bases, with 17 bases left between them. The DNA of the CDR3 is TGCAGCGTATCCAACTCGCCGACTACAACTAATGAAAAACTGTTTTTT. This translates into CSVSNSPTTTNEKLFF.

This clone was seen a single time. The V call is TRBV2, the J call TRBJ2-1; 13 bases align to TRBD2. The V gene end was trimmed by 7 bases and the J gene end by 6 bases; junction bases not matched to a gene: 3. The CDR3 covers 14 residues. CDR1 and CDR2 from the germline V gene are SNHLY and FYNNEI. The CDR3 is CASTRTSGGNEQFF. The CDR3 nucleotides are TGTGCCAGCACTAGGACTAGCGGGGGCAATGAGCAGTTCTTC.

The rearrangement uses TRBV30 and TRBJ1-6, with a tentative D call TRBD1 (5 bases). Germline CDR1 and CDR2: GTSNPN and SVGIG (reference sequence). Trimming left V 1 base short and J 0 bases short, with 10 bases between. The CDR3 runs 16 residues. The CDR3 loop reads CAWSGGMSSYNSPLHF. The CDR3, as DNA: TGTGCCTGGAGTGGGGGGATGAGCTCCTATAATTCACCCCTCCACTTT.

As concerns this clone: Germline and junction disagree at one end, which may indicate a read error. The chain links TRBV7-7 to TRBJ2-3; 8 nucleotides align to TRBD2. CDR3 length: 13 residues. CDR1 is SSHAT, CDR2 FNYEAQ, per germline (reference sequence). The CDR3: CASSGRATDTQYF. CDR3 DNA sequence: TGTGCTAGCAGCGGGAGAGCCACAGATACGCAGTATTTT.